The 17 T cell receptor beta chains given below trace back to one sample, sequenced in a study of cytomegalovirus exposure and HLA in healthy donors. PCR was performed using 60 Vbeta and 13 Jbeta primers. TCRdb's table, derived via immunoSEQ multiplex PCR, lists solely in-frame clones and lacks some. The sample has under 150,000 clones; over 70% are singletons. The sequenced sample consisted of PBMCs. The receptors were sampled from a woman between 50 and 59 years old in good health and CMV-seropositive.

This clone was observed a single time. The chain recombines TRBV29-1 with TRBJ1-2, with a weak D call TRBD1 (6 bases). This CDR3 contains 14 residues. Per germline, CDR1 SQVTM and CDR2 ANQGSEA. V lost 7 bases, J lost 0 bases, and 15 bases lay in between. CDR3 sequence (DNA): TGCAGCGCCTTCGTACAGGGAGCTAACTATGGCTACACCTTC. It yields the protein CSAFVQGANYGYTF.

Points on this clone: The junction and the germline gene differ at one end; a read error may be behind it. V gene TRBV6-6 combines with J gene TRBJ1-1, with 8 bases identical to TRBD1. The CDR3 covers 9 residues. Germline V gives CDR1 MNHNY, CDR2 SVGAGI (reference sequence). CDR3 sequence reads: CASTGQGVF. The CDR3 nucleotides are TGTGCCAGCACTGGACAGGGAGTGTTT.

The J gene is TRBJ2-1, the V gene TRBV2; a weak D match, TRBD1 (5 bases). The germline CDR1 and CDR2 sequences are SNHLY and FYNNEI. This CDR3 is built from 13 residues. V was cut by 10 bases and J by 10 bases, with 20 bases left in between. This CDR3 reads CATNGQDMGEQFF. The CDR3 bases are TGTGCCACAAACGGGCAGGACATGGGGGAGCAGTTCTTC.

J is TRBJ2-7 and V is TRBV5-5; 7 bases are shared with TRBD2. Germline values: CDR1 SGHKS, CDR2 YYEKEE (reference sequence). The CDR3 sequence is 13 residues long. Trimming removed 3 bases from V and 0 bases from J; junction bases left unmatched: 0. The CDR3 DNA follows: TGTGCCAGCAGCTGGGGGGGCTCCTACGAGCAGTACTTC. Encoded protein: CASSWGGSYEQYF.

The rearrangement links TRBV5-8 to TRBJ1-5; D is uncertain. Germline CDR1 SGHTS, CDR2 YDEGEE. V gave up 4 bases and J gave up 2 bases, with 13 bases separating them. This CDR3 is 15 amino acids long. DNA of the CDR3: TGTGCCAGCAGCCGATGGGAGGGTGGCAATCAGCCCCAGCATTTT. This encodes CASSRWEGGNQPQHF.

This clone was seen more than once but under ten times. The chain is built from TRBV6-1 and TRBJ2-5, with 9 bases identical to TRBD2. CDR1 and CDR2 (germline): MNHNS, SASEGT. This CDR3 spans 15 amino acids. The J segment lost 4 bases and the V segment lost 6 bases, leaving 9 bases of the junction unmatched. The CDR3, as DNA: TGTGCCAGCAGCGCTGAGGGCGGGGGGGGAGAGACCCAGTACTTC. Amino acid sequence: CASSAEGGGGETQYF.

A few counts support this clone. The gene calls are TRBV5-6 and TRBJ1-6; 10 bases fit TRBD1. Germline loops: CDR1 SGHDT, CDR2 YYEEEE. This CDR3 has 15 residues. J lost 11 bases, V lost 0 bases, and 5 bases had no gene match. The CDR3 loop reads CASSLVGTGDTPLHF. The DNA of the CDR3 is TGTGCCAGCAGCTTGGTTGGGACAGGGGATACACCCCTCCACTTT.

This clone was detected once. The chain combines TRBV6-1 with TRBJ2-3; maybe TRBD1 (6 bases). There are 11 residues in the CDR3. The V end was cut by 8 bases, the J end by 10 bases, with 13 bases between. CDR1 and CDR2 from the germline V gene are MNHNS and SASEGT. CDR3 in amino acids: CASGQQGPQYF. As DNA, the CDR3 is TGTGCCAGCGGACAACAGGGCCCGCAGTATTTT.

This clone occurred a few times. This chain links TRBV27 with TRBJ1-1; 7 nucleotides align to TRBD1. The V gene end was trimmed by 4 bases and the J gene end by 6 bases; junction bases not matched to a gene: 14. This CDR3 has 16 residues. Germline V CDR1 and CDR2: MNHEY, SMNVEV (reference sequence). For the CDR3, the DNA is TGTGCCAGCAGTTCCAACACCGGGACAGTTAAGGCTGAAGCTTTCTTT. Encoded protein: CASSSNTGTVKAEAFF.

Points on this clone: The junction and the germline gene differ at one end; a read error may be behind it. The V call is TRBV6-5, the J call TRBJ1-3, with 7 bases identical to TRBD1. The germline gives CDR1 MNHEY, CDR2 SVGAGI. The CDR3 is 14 residues long. CDR3 in amino acids: CASSTPQGGSTIYF. The CDR3 nucleotides are TGTGCCAGCAGCACCCCCCAGGGGGGAAGCACCATATATTTT.

The chain combines TRBV7-8 with TRBJ1-5; 9 nucleotides agree with TRBD1. Germline V gene lookup returns CDR1 SGHVS and CDR2 FQNEAQ. The CDR3 sequence is 14 residues long. V was clipped by 5 bases and J by 4 bases; unmatched bases: 3. The CDR3 nucleotides read TGTGCCAGCAGCCACAGGGGGCGGAATCAGCCCCAGCATTTT. It specifies CASSHRGRNQPQHF.

The J gene is TRBJ2-1, the V gene TRBV5-4, with a tentative D call TRBD2 (5 bases). The CDR3 has 11 residues. CDR1 and CDR2 (germline): SGHNT, YYREEE (reference sequence). The V gene lost 0 bases and the J gene lost 12 bases, with 7 bases spanning the gap. The CDR3, as DNA: TGTGCCAGCAGCTTGGGTGGAGGGCAGTTCTTC. It yields the protein CASSLGGGQFF. The complete variable domain, with remaining parts taken from reference TRBV5-4 and TRBJ2-1, reads ETGVTQSPTHLIKTRGQQVTLRCSSQSGHNTVSWYQQALGQGPQFIFQYYREEENGRGNFPPRFSGLQFPNYSSELNVNALELDDSALYLCASSLGGGQFFGPGTRLTVL.

The V and J genes are TRBV14 and TRBJ1-1, with no clear D. Trimming left V 4 bases short and J 0 bases short, with 15 bases between. The CDR3 extends over 16 amino acids. Germline lookup yields CDR1 SGHDN and CDR2 FVKESK. The CDR3 loop reads CASSRAGLTMNTEAFF. The CDR3 DNA reads TGTGCCAGCAGCCGGGCGGGCCTTACTATGAACACTGAAGCTTTCTTT.

The CDR3 reads CSARGLAGLHTDTQYF. For the CDR3, the DNA is TGCAGCGCTCGAGGACTAGCGGGGCTTCACACAGATACGCAGTATTTT. V and J are TRBV29-1 and TRBJ2-3; 12 bases map to TRBD2. After removal of 7 bases from V and 2 bases from J, the junction contained 10 bases not matched to a gene. The germline CDR1 and CDR2 sequences are SQVTM and ANQGSEA. The CDR3 is 16 residues long.

The chain combines TRBV9 with TRBJ1-3, with D maybe TRBD1 (5 bases). The CDR3 totals 15 residues. V was clipped by 3 bases and J by 0 bases, with 10 bases between them. Germline CDR1 reads SGDLS; CDR2 reads YYNGEE. CDR3 nucleotide sequence: TGTGCCAGCAGCGCTACCGGGGGCTCTGGAAACACCATATATTTT. It codes for CASSATGGSGNTIYF. Supplemented by reference TRBV9 and TRBJ1-3, the full variable domain reads DSGVTQTPKHLITATGQRVTLRCSPRSGDLSVYWYQQSLDQGLQFLIQYYNGEERAKGNILERFSAQQFPDLHSELNLSSLELGDSALYFCASSATGGSGNTIYFGEGSWLTVV.

The J gene is TRBJ2-7, the V gene TRBV30; 13 nucleotides align to TRBD2. J was trimmed by 3 bases and V by 3 bases; bases with no gene match: 5. The CDR3 is 15 amino acids. Per germline, CDR1 GTSNPN and CDR2 SVGIG (reference sequence). This CDR3 is CAWSPGLAGNYEQYF. DNA for the CDR3: TGTGCCTGGAGCCCGGGACTAGCGGGAAACTACGAGCAGTACTTC.

This clone was seen a handful of times. The gene calls are TRBV5-4 and TRBJ2-1, with 11 bases lining up with TRBD1. There are 15 residues in the CDR3. The ends lost 4 bases at V and 4 bases at J; junction bases unmatched: 4. Germline CDR1 reads SGHNT; CDR2 reads YYREEE (reference sequence). CDR3 sequence (DNA): TGTGCCAGCAGCCCGGGACAGGGGGTGTACAATGAGCAGTTCTTC. Translated: CASSPGQGVYNEQFF. Full variable domain (rest looked up from reference TRBV5-4 and TRBJ2-1): ETGVTQSPTHLIKTRGQQVTLRCSSQSGHNTVSWYQQALGQGPQFIFQYYREEENGRGNFPPRFSGLQFPNYSSELNVNALELDDSALYLCASSPGQGVYNEQFFGPGTRLTVL.